Below, one TCR beta chain is given with its context. Its antigen is unknown. No base quality information exists; no much larger clone differs at one position. The library was produced with the immunoSEQ multiplex PCR assay. For the multiplex PCR, a mixture combining 60 forward primers for TCR Vbeta segments and 13 reverse primers for TCR Jbeta segments was used. The CDR3 region of rearranged TCR beta genes was amplified from genomic DNA by a multiplex PCR assay. Amplified TCR beta libraries were sequenced as 87-base-pair reads on the Illumina HiSeq System. In the paper's pipeline: A later analysis counted tens of millions of unique TCR beta chains across the 666 repertoires, and roughly 10 million of these chains were shared by at least two donors. To remove PCR and sequencing errors, raw reads were error-corrected and collapsed into unique sequences using a nearest-neighbor algorithm that merged closely related sequences. V, D and J gene segments were assigned by aligning CDR3 sequences to IMGT reference sequences. Each retained sequence needed at least a six-nucleotide match to both a V gene segment and a J gene segment. A rearrangement was called productive if the CDR3 had no stop codons and remained in frame with V and J, and every other rearrangement was called non-productive. CDR3 was defined by IMGT convention, running from the second conserved V-encoded cysteine to the conserved J-encoded phenylalanine. Sequences without an unambiguous match to a single V gene segment were excluded from the earlier analysis of several hundred of the donors. An earlier analysis of fewer than 750 of the donors classified V segments as functional when productive rearrangements were above 56.7% and as segregating when the standard deviation between donors was above 5%. A statistical classification framework was built for diagnosing cytomegalovirus status from the catalog of TCR beta chain sequences. In a later analysis, TCR nucleotide sequences were compared against IMGT/GENE-DB human TR gene sequences so that V and J genes could be assigned. A later analysis assigned CDR3 sequences and most-parsimonious VDJ recombination scenarios with the TCRdist pipeline. In a later analysis, every TCR beta chain was defined by the combination of its CDR3 amino acid sequence and its V-gene family, and reads without a unique V-gene family were dropped. To address suspected cross-contamination and a sequencing artifact, a later analysis removed around 600 highly shared, low-generation-probability nucleotide sequences. In a later analysis, a clonal expansion index for each public chain was calculated from normalized within-repertoire ranks of inferred template counts. Generation probabilities in a later analysis came from a VDJ recombination model fitted to out-of-frame rearrangements, and those results were checked against IGoR. In a later analysis, TCR-TCR, TCR-HLA and TCR-CMV co-occurrence was scored with hypergeometric tests, and a repertoire-size bias correction was applied to TCR pairs. To estimate false discovery rates, a later analysis permuted the HLA or CMV assignments 20 times. In a later analysis, co-occurring TCRs were grouped with DBSCAN, and TCRdist sequence similarity was added when clustering was performed within HLA-allele-positive subsets. Co-occurrence clustering excluded repertoires with fewer than 30,000 or more than 120,000 public chains, plus five with anomalous nucleotide sharing. TCRdb holds this immuneACCESS table with in-frame rearrangements only. Some clones are missing; in checked studies, unresolved V genes explain under half, and the rest has no known cause. From that table come the V and J calls and clone size; the DNA was used to work out D and trimming. For this sample the table gives roughly 140,000 clones, of which over 70% were detected only once. The ten largest account for around 4.1% of the sample.

The cohort was made up of 500 to 800 healthy bone marrow donors. At the time of sampling, every cohort member was nominally healthy, though immune exposures that went unrecorded were likely present. The donor was CMV seronegative and belonged to the group of 320 or so seronegative cohort members. A peripheral blood sample was provided by each donor, and peripheral blood mononuclear cells were used for TCR beta sequencing. Genomic DNA extraction from the blood cell samples was performed with the Qiagen DNeasy Blood Extraction Kit. The sample is drawn from a study of cytomegalovirus exposure and HLA in healthy donors (dated by TCRdb to the late 2010s). Study-wide context: In an earlier analysis of several hundred of the donors, approximately 300 Gb of sequence data and 90 million to 120 million unique TCR beta sequences from about 190 million T cells were reported. An early release that covered fewer than 750 HLA-typed donors contained 250 to 350 gigabases of sequencing data and about 93 million unique TCR sequences. Among the roughly 400 genotyped donors, around 81% belonged to the genetic ancestry cluster associated with self-reported Caucasian donors. The aim of the study was to test whether cataloging public T cell receptors could identify signatures of past pathogen exposure. The study used immunosequencing to profile the T cell repertoires of about 670 subjects and linked those repertoires to cytomegalovirus serostatus. In addition to the first cohort of approximately 670 subjects, a separate validation cohort of 130 or so different subjects was used. To predict cytomegalovirus infection status, the study combined high-throughput TCR immunosequencing, statistical association of individual TCRs with disease status, and machine learning. To study patterns of TCR occurrence, a later analysis re-analyzed previously published TCR beta repertoires from 600 to 750 donors and added high-resolution HLA genotyping. The later analysis used no new phenotypic data to find candidate immune exposures, relying instead on TCR beta sequences and their occurrence across donors. To decide whether each TCR beta V gene segment behaved as functional or pseudogenic, an earlier analysis of nearly 600 of the donors relied on high-throughput TCR beta sequencing. Donor age, sex, ethnicity and CMV serostatus were compiled together with the repertoire data. In a later genetic analysis, genome-wide SNP genotypes for about three fifths of the 666 donors were used, and that subset was treated as a discovery cohort. Every discovery cohort repertoire had been produced on one sequencing platform. HLA typing included class I and class II loci at four-digit resolution. The number of donors typed differed by locus, with 629-630 for A, B, C, DRB1 and DQB1, around 500 for DQA1, about 610 for DPA1, and some 450 for DPB1. Four to six DR-DQ haplotypes were handled as single units for association and clustering because linkage in the cohort was strong. Across about 380 genotyped donors of the cohort, an average of about 220,000 unique TCR beta nucleotide sequences per donor were sequenced, and approximately 17% of those sequences were non-productive. Results the study describes overall, beyond this receptor: Presence/absence analyses assumed roughly uniform sequencing depth across donors, an assumption that may not hold. The 87-base-pair reads could not distinguish some IMGT-functional V segments, including TRBV6-2 and TRBV6-3, so those segments were excluded. Across donors, most TCR sequences were observed very rarely, whereas some public TCRs were present in many individuals. Three of the identified cytomegalovirus-associated TCR beta chains were confirmed in vitro to be specific for cytomegalovirus antigens. A later genetic analysis reported fewer N-insertions in productive TCRs among donors in an Asian-associated ancestry cluster than the roughly 650-donor mean. A cluster of highly shared sequence variants was judged likely to represent a technical artifact of the sequencing pipeline. An earlier analysis of roughly 570 of the donors showed that most TCR beta V segments appeared in productive rearrangements either about 87% or about 30% of the time, which broadly matched IMGT annotations. Only TCR beta chains were sequenced in this cohort, and the absence of alpha or paired-chain data limited detectable features. Immune exposure information for the cohort was limited to CMV serostatus. When HLA alleles, especially DR and DQ, strongly co-occurred, TCR associations were difficult to assign to individual alleles. In a later analysis, several top co-occurrence clusters were reported to appear linked to parvovirus B19, influenza, CMV and Epstein-Barr virus. A further reported finding was that TCR beta sequences accurately predicted the HLA-A and HLA-B alleles for most subjects in the first cohort. A later analysis found that most CMV-associated TCR beta chains appeared HLA-restricted, with HLA associations seemingly driven largely by CMV exposure. In a later analysis, the rate of TCR association differed among HLA loci, with DRB1 alleles having the most associated TCRs and HLA-C alleles having the fewest. A later analysis found that HLA-associated TCR beta chains were more clonally expanded and had lower generation probabilities than equally common non-associated chains. Because some donors lacked HLA typing at each locus, the association tests relied only on the typed subset. Specific HLA alleles were associated with over 15,000 TCR beta sequences at a false discovery rate of 0.05 in a later analysis. Correlated functional status among segregating V segments might be attributable to linkage disequilibrium, but an unknown experimental factor could not be ruled out. Cytomegalovirus status was reported to be diagnosed by the classifier with high specificity and sensitivity in both the original and validation cohorts. V-gene and J-gene trimming of TCR beta chains was associated with a missense DCLRE1C variant in a later genetic analysis, and the association was replicated in an independent cohort. The authors suggested that the approach could potentially be extended to other disease states and immunological phenotypes. Because counts were too low, seventeen rarely observed V segments, including chromosome 9 orphons, were excluded from the earlier analysis of 500 to 700 of the donors. The study gave a list of about 160 TCR beta chains associated with cytomegalovirus.

CDR1 WSHSY and CDR2 SAAADI are derived from the germline V gene. V loses 5 bases at its end and J loses 8 bases; junction bases beyond the gene matches: 5. The CDR3 contains 13 residues, cysteine and phenylalanine counted. Only CDR3 DNA remains: 39 bases, in frame from the first base. The V and J genes are TRBV10-2 and TRBJ1-2; TRBD1 agrees with 10 junctional bases. The sequenced material came from PBMCs. The source of this sequence is a man aged 35-49 years in good health and CMV-seronegative. The CDR3 protein: CASSRQGADGYTF. The DNA is TGCGCCAGCAGTAGACAGGGGGCTGACGGCTACACCTTC.